This T cell receptor (beta chain) was identified in a study of CD8+CD57+ T cells in acquired aplastic anemia. This clonotype has at least ten counts. Antigen specificity is unknown. Overall study results and limits: The same twenty-nine CD8+ CDR3 sequences occurred in patients and in controls. Significance was not reached for CD8+ Simpson's diversity between patients and controls.

By flow cytometry, patients selected for sequencing had shown an expansion of CD8+CD57+ cells. This CDR3 comprises 14 residues. Between the trimmed V and J ends, which lost 6 bases and 1 base, there was a span of 13 bases. The germline V gene has CDR1 SGHKS and CDR2 YYEKEE (reference sequence). Genomic DNA constituted the template upon which TCR beta VDJ and CDR3 profiling was performed. Each CDR3 protein is one row after TCRdb ran MiXCR on the reads. The profile shows about 160,000 distinct CDR3 sequences, roughly 48% of them singletons. The sample comprised sorted CD4+, CD8+, or CD8+CD57+ T cells (not recorded which) from PBMCs. The chain recombines TRBV5-5 with TRBJ1-1; possibly TRBD1 for D (5 bases). The sequence was collected from a human donor with aplastic anemia. CDR3 in DNA: TGTGCCAGCACCCGACCCGGGGCGAACACTGAAGCTTTCTTT. Amino acids: CASTRPGANTEAFF.